This T cell receptor (beta chain) was retrieved from a study of blood T cell repertoires in COVID-19. The table came from immunoSEQ multiplex PCR; TCRdb's copy has only in-frame clones and leaves some out. The repertoire holds fewer than 500,000 clones, with 70% to 90% as singletons. CDR1 is SGDLS and CDR2 is YYNGEE in the germline V gene. CDR3 length equals 13 residues. The V gene lost 3 bases and the J gene lost 3 bases, with 9 bases spanning the gap. The chain has TRBV9 and TRBJ1-1; the D gene is possibly TRBD1 (5 bases). Source material: PBMCs or T cells enriched from blood (not recorded which). The receptor comes from a woman aged 18-29 years with acute COVID-19. CDR3 in DNA: TGTGCCAGCAGCGCGGGGGAGGACACTGAAGCTTTCTTT. Protein sequence: CASSAGEDTEAFF.